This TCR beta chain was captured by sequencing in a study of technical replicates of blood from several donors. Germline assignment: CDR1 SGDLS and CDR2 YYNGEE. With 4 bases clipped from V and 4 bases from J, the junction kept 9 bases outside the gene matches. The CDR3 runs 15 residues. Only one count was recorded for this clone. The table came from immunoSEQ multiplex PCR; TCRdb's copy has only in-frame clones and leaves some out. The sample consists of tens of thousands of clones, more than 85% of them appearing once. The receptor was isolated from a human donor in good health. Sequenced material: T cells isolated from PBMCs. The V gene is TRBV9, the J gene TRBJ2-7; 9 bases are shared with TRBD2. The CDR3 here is CASSLYAGGLYEQYF. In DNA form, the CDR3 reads TGTGCCAGCAGCCTGTATGCGGGGGGGCTATACGAGCAGTACTTC.